This T cell receptor (beta chain) was obtained from a study of T cell changes during pregnancy in multiple sclerosis. Repertoires were generated with immunoSEQ multiplex PCR, while TCRdb's copy carries only in-frame clones and drops some. Found here are about 27,000 clones, about 88% of them singletons; the top ten hold approximately 17%. Deletions cut 0 bases from V and 5 bases from J, with 14 bases between. Germline lookup yields CDR1 SGHVS and CDR2 FQNEAQ. This CDR3 region has 16 residues. The chain couples TRBV7-8 to TRBJ2-1; a possible D gene is TRBD2 (6 bases). The TCR comes from a female donor with multiple sclerosis, enrolled in a pregnancy study. This specimen was CD8+ T cells from peripheral blood mononuclear cells, taken in the second trimester of pregnancy. Written as DNA, the CDR3 is TGTGCCAGCAGCTTAGCGCAACTCCCGGGGGACAATGAGCAGTTCTTC. It yields the protein CASSLAQLPGDNEQFF.